The present entry profiles one TCR beta chain with its context. Its target is unknown. The sample is drawn from a study of graft-versus-host responses after intestinal transplantation. In the study overall: Induction with anti-thymocyte globulin, then tacrolimus and steroids for approximately three years, was given to all recipients.

CDR1 and CDR2 from the germline V gene are SEHNR and FQNEAQ (reference sequence). Trimming cost V 6 bases and J 1 base; bases outside gene matches: 4. The CDR3 is 14 amino acids. The repertoire was sequenced with immunoSEQ multiplex PCR; TCRdb's copy has only in-frame clones and lacks some. The data contain roughly 120,000 clones, around 92% of them singletons. Regarding the study as a whole: Marrow from the recipient contained GvH clones, some of which had appeared first in ileum or blood. Circulating GvH clones peaking coincided with falling HvG clones soon after transplant.

The clonotype originates from a human donor who was the organ donor for an intestinal transplant. The starting material was unstimulated CD8+ T cells sorted from spleen or lymph node cells, obtained before transplant. The chain couples TRBV7-9 to TRBJ1-1; TRBD1 aligns across 8 bases. In nucleotides, the CDR3 is TGTGCCAGCAGTATAGGACAGGGGAACACTGAAGCTTTCTTT. Protein product: CASSIGQGNTEAFF.